One T cell receptor beta chain is described in this entry. The antigen is unknown. This entry belongs to a study of cytomegalovirus exposure and HLA in healthy donors. Study-wide background: The study's early data release held roughly 91 million unique TCRs from HLA-typed donors. Of the donors genotyped, approximately 400 in all, about 80% fell in the Caucasian-associated ancestry cluster. Study observations and caveats: Researchers had no immune exposure information except CMV serostatus available. The classifier, whose performance was assessed in both the original and validation cohorts, reportedly diagnosed cytomegalovirus status with high specificity and sensitivity.

Use of 60 Vbeta and 13 Jbeta primers characterized the PCR. Only in-frame clones appear in the TCRdb table, and some are missing; sequencing was by immunoSEQ multiplex PCR. Of over 70,000 clones in the sample, 70% were seen once. This receptor was identified in a woman aged 45-65 years in good health and CMV-seropositive. Sequenced: PBMCs.

In nucleotides, the CDR3 is TGTGCCAGCAGCTTAGCCGGGGACAGTCACAATGAGCAGTTCTTC. It codes for CASSLAGDSHNEQFF. The chain joins TRBV11-3 to TRBJ2-1, with 7 positions matching TRBD1. Germline CDR1 reads SGHNT; CDR2 reads YENEEA. Trimming took 1 base from V and 5 from J; bases not matched to a gene: 5. This CDR3 region has 15 residues.